A single sample gave rise to the 22 T cell receptor beta chains below, sequenced in a study of CD8 T cells in Susac syndrome. RNA totalling roughly 0.45 to 1 ug underwent reverse transcription with random hexamers. From the immunoSEQ multiplex PCR reads, TCRdb called clonotypes with MiXCR, one entry per CDR3 protein. The sample has more than 150,000 distinct CDR3 sequences; 85% to 95% are singletons. The source material was CD4+ T cells from PBMCs. Receptors originate from a human donor with Susac syndrome.

J is TRBJ1-1 and V is TRBV5-1, with D possibly matching TRBD1 (5 bases). Germline values: CDR1 SGHRS, CDR2 YFSETQ. This CDR3 has 13 amino acids. V gave up 4 bases and J gave up 7 bases, with 14 bases separating them. CDR3 nucleotide sequence: TGCGCCAGCAGCGGGGGAGCCGCCGTTGAAGCTTTCTTT. Protein product: CASSGGAAVEAFF.

The chain is built from TRBV5-6 and TRBJ2-1; possibly TRBD2 for D (6 bases). The germline V gene encodes CDR1 SGHDT and CDR2 YYEEEE. Trimming took 2 bases from V and 3 from J, leaving 12 bases between them. There are 15 residues in the CDR3. Here the CDR3 DNA reads TGTGCCAGCAGCTTCGGAGGGGCCAACTACAATGAGCAGTTCTTC. Its translation: CASSFGGANYNEQFF. Full variable domain (missing parts from reference TRBV5-6 and TRBJ2-1): DAGVTQSPTHLIKTRGQQVTLRCSPKSGHDTVSWYQQALGQGPQFIFQYYEEEERQRGNFPDRFSGHQFPNYSSELNVNALLLGDSALYLCASSFGGANYNEQFFGPGTRLTVL.

V is TRBV15 and J is TRBJ2-7; possibly TRBD2 for D (5 bases). CDR3 length: 12 amino acids. Per germline, CDR1 LNHNV and CDR2 YYDKDF (reference sequence). The V and J ends lost 4 bases and 4 bases respectively, with 8 bases between them. The CDR3 spells CATSTGWYEQYF. The CDR3 DNA sequence: TGTGCCACCAGCACGGGGTGGTACGAGCAGTACTTC. The full variable domain, rest sourced from reference TRBV15 and TRBJ2-7, is DAMVIQNPRYQVTQFGKPVTLSCSQTLNHNVMYWYQQKSSQAPKLLFHYYDKDFNNEADTPDNFQSRRPNTSFCFLDIRSPGLGDTAMYLCATSTGWYEQYFGPGTRLTVT.

This clonotype was detected only once. DNA of the CDR3: TGTGCCAGCAGCGTAGGGGTCGGGGGGGGCCTTGAGGAGCAGTTCTTC. Encoded protein: CASSVGVGGGLEEQFF. The V gene is TRBV9, the J gene TRBJ2-1; TRBD2 aligns across 8 bases. Germline V gene data show CDR1 as SGDLS and CDR2 as YYNGEE. This CDR3 contains 16 residues. J was trimmed by 10 bases and V by 0 bases; bases with no gene match: 12.

This rearrangement joins TRBV4-1 to TRBJ2-7; 7 bases align to TRBD2. CDR3 length equals 17 residues. The V gene's germline CDR1 is MGHRA and CDR2 YSYEKL. V lost 1 base, J lost 4 bases, and 13 bases stayed unmatched. For the CDR3, the DNA is TGCGCCAGCAGCCAAGGGGGATTAGGAGCGGGAATTTACGAGCAGTACTTC. Protein sequence: CASSQGGLGAGIYEQYF.

The chain couples TRBV20-1 to TRBJ1-4, with 7 bases that match TRBD1. Germline V gene sequence: CDR1 DFQATT, CDR2 SNEGSKA (reference sequence). V shed 3 bases, J shed 2 bases, and the junction held 12 bases outside the gene matches. This CDR3 region has 17 residues. CDR3 coding DNA: TGCAGTGCTAGGTGGGGGCCCGGGACAGCGACTAATGAAAAACTGTTTTTT. Its protein product is CSARWGPGTATNEKLFF.

The CDR3 region is CASSLVTNTGELFF. DNA of the CDR3: TGCGCCAGCAGCTTGGTTACCAACACCGGGGAGCTGTTTTTT. The V and J genes are TRBV5-1 and TRBJ2-2; D gene uncertain. The germline V gene encodes CDR1 SGHRS and CDR2 YFSETQ. Between the trimmed V and J ends, which lost 0 bases and 2 bases, there was a span of 5 bases. This CDR3 is 14 amino acids long. The full variable domain, completed using reference TRBV5-1 and TRBJ2-2, is KAGVTQTPRYLIKTRGQQVTLSCSPISGHRSVSWYQQTPGQGLQFLFEYFSETQRNKGNFPGRFSGRQFSNSRSEMNVSTLELGDSALYLCASSLVTNTGELFFGEGSRLTVL.

The chain recombines TRBV9 with TRBJ2-7; D tentatively reads TRBD1 or TRBD2 (5 bases each). This CDR3 comprises 13 residues. Germline-derived CDR1 and CDR2 are SGDLS and YYNGEE. Trimming removed 2 bases at V and 5 bases at J, with 11 bases between. This CDR3 is CASSVSMGDEQYF. CDR3 nucleotide sequence: TGTGCCAGCAGCGTCTCGATGGGGGACGAGCAGTACTTC.

CDR3 nucleotide sequence: TGTGCCAGTCTAAAGGACAGGGGGTCCTCCTACGAGCAGTACTTC. Its translation: CASLKDRGSSYEQYF. The chain combines TRBV28 with TRBJ2-7, with 10 nucleotides matching TRBD1. The CDR3 consists of 15 residues. With 9 bases clipped from V and 0 bases from J, the junction kept 8 bases outside the gene matches. Germline V gives CDR1 MDHEN, CDR2 SYDVKM.

Only a few counts were recorded for this clonotype. V usage is TRBV7-8 and J usage is TRBJ2-3; TRBD1 might be the D (5 bases). The CDR3 has 13 amino acids. Trimming pared 5 bases from V and 1 base from J, leaving 7 bases between. Per the germline V gene, CDR1 is SGHVS and CDR2 is FQNEAQ. The CDR3, as DNA: TGTGCCAGCAGCAAAGGGGGCACAGATACGCAGTATTTT. Protein product: CASSKGGTDTQYF.

This chain connects TRBV20-1 to TRBJ1-2; the D gene is possibly TRBD1 (5 bases). Trimming stripped 6 bases from V and 7 bases from J, with 12 bases between. This CDR3 region has 11 residues. Per the germline V gene, CDR1 is DFQATT and CDR2 is SNEGSKA (reference sequence). For the CDR3, the DNA is TGCAGTGCAACGGGACCTGGTGGCTACACCTTC. Translated: CSATGPGGYTF.

V gene TRBV19 combines with J gene TRBJ1-5, with D possibly matching TRBD1 (5 bases). Germline V gives CDR1 LNHDA, CDR2 SQIVND (reference sequence). This CDR3 region has 14 residues. V was trimmed by 9 bases and J by 6 bases, leaving 18 bases between them. The CDR3 region has the DNA TGTGCCAGCAAGACGGGGGGAGGGAGTCAGCCCCAGCATTTT. Protein: CASKTGGGSQPQHF.

The chain joins TRBV9 to TRBJ1-1; D uncertain. Germline V CDR1 and CDR2: SGDLS, YYNGEE. The CDR3 covers 14 residues. The V gene lost 0 bases and the J gene lost 3 bases, with 9 bases spanning the gap. The CDR3 nucleotides read TGTGCCAGCAGCGTAGGCGGGTACGACACTGAAGCTTTCTTT. This encodes CASSVGGYDTEAFF.

The chain couples TRBV6-1 to TRBJ1-4, with TRBD1 identical over 8 bases. Germline V lookup: CDR1 MNHNS, CDR2 SASEGT. The CDR3 has 15 residues. The ends lost 3 bases at V and 6 bases at J; junction bases unmatched: 6. The CDR3, as DNA: TGTGCCAGCAGTGACGGACAGGGCCGCTATGAAAAACTGTTTTTT. Protein: CASSDGQGRYEKLFF.

The chain has TRBV7-6 and TRBJ2-1, with 8 bases that match TRBD2. Trimming took 4 bases from V and 7 from J; bases not matched to a gene: 15. The CDR3 has 17 amino acids. The germline gives CDR1 SGHVS, CDR2 FNYEAQ. DNA for the CDR3: TGTGCCAGCAGCTGGCGGGGAGCGGGGGTTGGGATGAATGAGCAGTTCTTC. Protein: CASSWRGAGVGMNEQFF.

The chain has TRBV4-1 and TRBJ2-5; D is undetermined. From germline, CDR1 is MGHRA and CDR2 YSYEKL. Between the trimmed V and J ends, which lost 1 base and 5 bases, there was a span of 8 bases. CDR3 length: 13 residues. CDR3 residues: CASSQVGEETQYF. The CDR3 DNA sequence: TGCGCCAGCAGCCAAGTCGGAGAGGAGACCCAGTACTTC.

This clonotype was counted a single time. The chain has TRBV20-1 and TRBJ2-2; 10 bases line up with TRBD2. CDR3 length equals 17 residues. CDR1 is DFQATT, CDR2 SNEGSKA, per germline (reference sequence). The J segment lost 4 bases and the V segment lost 2 bases, leaving 10 bases of the junction unmatched. The CDR3 region has the DNA TGCAGTGCTAGAATGAGCGGGGGGGCCGGCATCACCGGGGAGCTGTTTTTT. Protein: CSARMSGGAGITGELFF.

J is TRBJ2-7 and V is TRBV29-1; possibly TRBD2 for D (5 bases). CDR1 is SQVTM, CDR2 ANQGSEA, per germline. Trimming shortened V by 7 bases and J by 2 bases, and 18 bases separated the two germline ends. The CDR3 length is 14 residues. The CDR3 loop is CSAGGRGAAYEQYF. In nucleotides, the CDR3 is TGCAGCGCCGGAGGCCGGGGAGCCGCCTACGAGCAGTACTTC.

The chain couples TRBV6-5 to TRBJ2-3, with TRBD2 matching 10 bases. Germline lookup yields CDR1 MNHEY and CDR2 SVGAGI. With V trimmed by 6 bases and J by 3 bases, 3 bases remained unmatched. This CDR3 contains 14 residues. CDR3: CASSGLADTDTQYF. CDR3 DNA sequence: TGTGCCAGCAGCGGACTAGCGGATACAGATACGCAGTATTTT.

This chain uses TRBV29-1 with TRBJ2-5; unclear D gene. V gave up 7 bases and J gave up 1 base, with 10 bases separating them. Germline lookup yields CDR1 SQVTM and CDR2 ANQGSEA. The CDR3 totals 12 residues. CDR3 protein: CSATSIQETQYF. In DNA form, the CDR3 reads TGCAGCGCGACCTCAATCCAAGAGACCCAGTACTTC. Looking up the rest from reference TRBV29-1 and TRBJ2-5 gives the full variable domain: SAVISQKPSRDICQRGTSLTIQCQVDSQVTMMFWYRQQPGQSLTLIATANQGSEATYESGFVIDKFPISRPNLTFSTLTVSNMSPEDSSIYLCSATSIQETQYFGPGTRLLVL.

The V call is TRBV5-1, the J call TRBJ2-2; the D gene could be TRBD1 or TRBD2 (5 bases each). Trimming removed 6 bases from V and 6 bases from J, with 15 bases in between. The CDR3 covers 14 residues. Germline V gene lookup returns CDR1 SGHRS and CDR2 YFSETQ. Here the CDR3 reads CASNPGLGAGELFF. In DNA form, the CDR3 reads TGCGCCAGCAACCCCGGGCTGGGGGCCGGGGAGCTGTTTTTT.

This clonotype was observed a single time. This chain uses TRBV18 with TRBJ2-5; D remains ambiguous. This CDR3 has 15 amino acids. Germline V gene data show CDR1 as KGHSH and CDR2 as LQKENI. Trimming left V 3 bases short and J 4 bases short, with 15 bases between. The CDR3 protein is CASSPLRAPGETQYF. The CDR3, as DNA: TGTGCCAGCTCACCCCTACGTGCTCCCGGAGAGACCCAGTACTTC.